This T cell receptor beta chain was obtained from a study of CD4 T cells in relation to SARS-CoV-2 and coronaviruses. Study details: Shared crossreactive spike epitopes were mapped to their HLA restriction.

Study conclusions and caveats: According to naive versus memory sequencing, detected responses are memory recall, not newly primed. In about 65% of donors, memory CD4+ clonotypes crossrecognized SARS-CoV-2 and at least one common cold coronavirus spike. SARS-CoV-2-driven expansion was significantly weaker in crossreactive than monoreactive clones.

Before the COVID-19 pandemic, during about 2010-2018, CD4+ T cells were taken from unexposed donors. A word on this clone: Antigen specificity is unknown.

The repertoire was sequenced with immunoSEQ multiplex PCR; TCRdb's copy has only in-frame clones and lacks some. The repertoire holds roughly 57,000 clones, 70% to 90% seen once, with about 1.5% in the top ten. This receptor was taken from a human donor in good health. Sequenced input: memory CD4+ T cells from PBMCs.

The CDR3 region has the DNA TGTGCCAGCAGCCCCCTGGGACTAGCGGGGTACAATGAGCAGTTCTTC. It is translated as CASSPLGLAGYNEQFF. The rearrangement links TRBV11-3 to TRBJ2-1; 13 bases are a match to TRBD2. CDR3 size: 16 residues. Germline V gene lookup returns CDR1 SGHNT and CDR2 YENEEA. Trimming removed 5 bases from V and 4 bases from J; junction bases left unmatched: 5.